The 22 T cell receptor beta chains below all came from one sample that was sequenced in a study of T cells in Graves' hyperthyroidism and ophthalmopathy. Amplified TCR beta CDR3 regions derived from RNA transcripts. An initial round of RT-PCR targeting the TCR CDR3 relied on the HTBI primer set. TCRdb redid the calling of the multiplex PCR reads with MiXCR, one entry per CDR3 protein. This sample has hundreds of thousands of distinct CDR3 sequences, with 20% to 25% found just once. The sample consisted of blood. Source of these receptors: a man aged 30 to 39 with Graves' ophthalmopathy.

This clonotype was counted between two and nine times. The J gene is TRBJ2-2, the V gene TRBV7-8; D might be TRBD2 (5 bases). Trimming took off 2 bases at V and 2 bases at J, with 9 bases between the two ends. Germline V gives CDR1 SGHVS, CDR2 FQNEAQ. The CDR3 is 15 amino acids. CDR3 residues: CASSLQDFNTGELFF. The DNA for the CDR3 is TGTGCCAGCAGCTTACAGGACTTTAACACCGGGGAGCTGTTTTTT.

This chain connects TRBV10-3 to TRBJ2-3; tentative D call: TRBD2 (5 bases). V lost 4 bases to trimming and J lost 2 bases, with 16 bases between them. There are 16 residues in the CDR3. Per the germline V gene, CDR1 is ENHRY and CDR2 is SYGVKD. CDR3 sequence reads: CAISVGGEGTTDTQYF. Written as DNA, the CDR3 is TGTGCCATCAGTGTTGGCGGTGAGGGTACCACAGATACGCAGTATTTT.

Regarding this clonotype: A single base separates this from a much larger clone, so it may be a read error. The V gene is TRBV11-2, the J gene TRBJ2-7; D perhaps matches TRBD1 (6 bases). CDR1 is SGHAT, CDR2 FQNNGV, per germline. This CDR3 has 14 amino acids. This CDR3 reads CAGSLDQGPYEQYF. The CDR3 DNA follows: TGTGCCGGCAGCTTAGATCAGGGGCCCTACGAGCAGTACTTC.

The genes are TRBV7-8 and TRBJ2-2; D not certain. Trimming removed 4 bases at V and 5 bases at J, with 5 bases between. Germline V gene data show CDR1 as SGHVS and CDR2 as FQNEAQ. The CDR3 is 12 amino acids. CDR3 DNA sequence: TGTGCCAGCAGCTCCGCTACCGGGGAGCTGTTTTTT. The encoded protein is CASSSATGELFF.

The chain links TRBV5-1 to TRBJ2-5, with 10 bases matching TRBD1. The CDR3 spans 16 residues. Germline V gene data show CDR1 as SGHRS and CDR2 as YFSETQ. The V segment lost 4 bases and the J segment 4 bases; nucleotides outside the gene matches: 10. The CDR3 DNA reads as TGCGCCAGCAGCCGAGCGGACAGGGGGATTTTAGAGACCCAGTACTTC. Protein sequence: CASSRADRGILETQYF.

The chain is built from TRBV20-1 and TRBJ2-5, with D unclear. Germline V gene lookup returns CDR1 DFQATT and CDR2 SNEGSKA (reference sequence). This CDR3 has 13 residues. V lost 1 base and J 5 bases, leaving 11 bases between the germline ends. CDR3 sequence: CSARGGLGETQYF. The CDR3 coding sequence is TGCAGTGCTAGAGGGGGTTTGGGGGAGACCCAGTACTTC.

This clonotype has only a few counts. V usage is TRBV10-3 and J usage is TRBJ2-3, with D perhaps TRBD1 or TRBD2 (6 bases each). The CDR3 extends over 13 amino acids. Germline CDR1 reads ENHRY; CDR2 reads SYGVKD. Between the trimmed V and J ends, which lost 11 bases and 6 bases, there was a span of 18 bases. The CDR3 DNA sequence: TGTGCCTCGAACTTGGGGGGCTCTGATACGCAGTATTTT. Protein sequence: CASNLGGSDTQYF.

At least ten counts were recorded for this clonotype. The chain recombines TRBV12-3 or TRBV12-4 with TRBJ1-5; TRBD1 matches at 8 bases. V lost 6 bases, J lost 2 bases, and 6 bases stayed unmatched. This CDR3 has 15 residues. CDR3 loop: CASSQGQGGNQPQHF. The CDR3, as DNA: TGTGCCAGCAGCCAAGGACAGGGCGGCAATCAGCCCCAGCATTTT.

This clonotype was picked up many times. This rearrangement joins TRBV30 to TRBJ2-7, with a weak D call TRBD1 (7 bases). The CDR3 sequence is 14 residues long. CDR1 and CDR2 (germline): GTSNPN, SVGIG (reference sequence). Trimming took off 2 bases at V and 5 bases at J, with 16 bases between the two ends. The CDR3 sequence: CAWSLTGSGDEQYF. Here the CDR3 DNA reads TGTGCCTGGAGTCTGACAGGGTCGGGAGACGAGCAGTACTTC. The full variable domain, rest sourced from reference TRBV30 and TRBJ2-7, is SQTIHQWPATLVQPVGSPLSLECTVEGTSNPNLYWYRQAAGRGLQLLFYSVGIGQISSEVPQNLSASRPQDRQFILSSKKLLLSDSGFYLCAWSLTGSGDEQYFGPGTRLTVT.

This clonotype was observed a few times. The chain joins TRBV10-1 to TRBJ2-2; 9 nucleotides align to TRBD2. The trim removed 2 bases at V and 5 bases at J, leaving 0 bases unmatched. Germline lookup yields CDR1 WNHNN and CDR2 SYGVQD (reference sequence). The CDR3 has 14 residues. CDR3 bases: TGCGCCAGCAGTGAGAGCGGGAGGACCGGGGAGCTGTTTTTT. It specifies CASSESGRTGELFF.

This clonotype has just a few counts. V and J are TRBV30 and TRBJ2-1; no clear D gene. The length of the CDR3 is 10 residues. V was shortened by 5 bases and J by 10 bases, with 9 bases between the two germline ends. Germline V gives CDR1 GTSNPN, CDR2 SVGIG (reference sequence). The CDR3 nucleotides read TGTGCCTGGGGTCCCCGCGAGCAGTTCTTC. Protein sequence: CAWGPREQFF.

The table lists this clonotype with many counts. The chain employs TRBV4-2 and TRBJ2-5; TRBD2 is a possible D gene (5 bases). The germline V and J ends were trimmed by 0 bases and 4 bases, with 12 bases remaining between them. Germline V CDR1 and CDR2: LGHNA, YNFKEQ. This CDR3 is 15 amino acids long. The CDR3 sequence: CASSQDGLAAETQYF. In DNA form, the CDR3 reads TGTGCCAGCAGCCAAGATGGCCTAGCCGCAGAGACCCAGTACTTC.

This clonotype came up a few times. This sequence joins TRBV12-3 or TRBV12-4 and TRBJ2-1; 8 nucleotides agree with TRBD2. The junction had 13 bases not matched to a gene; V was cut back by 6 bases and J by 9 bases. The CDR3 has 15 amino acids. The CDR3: CASSQAGVYLGEQFF. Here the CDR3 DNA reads TGTGCCAGCAGCCAAGCGGGAGTATATCTGGGTGAGCAGTTCTTC.

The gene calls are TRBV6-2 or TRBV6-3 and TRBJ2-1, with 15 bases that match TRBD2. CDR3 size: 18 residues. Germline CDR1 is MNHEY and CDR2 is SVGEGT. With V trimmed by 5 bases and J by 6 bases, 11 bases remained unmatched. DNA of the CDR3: TGTGCCAGCAGTGCCAGACAGGGGACTAGCGGGAGGCGCAATGAGCAGTTCTTC. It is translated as CASSARQGTSGRRNEQFF.

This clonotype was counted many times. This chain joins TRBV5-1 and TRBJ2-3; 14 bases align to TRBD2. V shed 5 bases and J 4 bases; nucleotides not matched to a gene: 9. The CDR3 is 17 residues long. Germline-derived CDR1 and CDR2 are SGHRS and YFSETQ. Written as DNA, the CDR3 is TGCGCCAGCAGATCCGGGACTAGCGGGAGTTTTGCAGATACGCAGTATTTT. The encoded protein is CASRSGTSGSFADTQYF. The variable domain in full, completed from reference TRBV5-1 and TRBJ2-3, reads KAGVTQTPRYLIKTRGQQVTLSCSPISGHRSVSWYQQTPGQGLQFLFEYFSETQRNKGNFPGRFSGRQFSNSRSEMNVSTLELGDSALYLCASRSGTSGSFADTQYFGPGTRLTVL.

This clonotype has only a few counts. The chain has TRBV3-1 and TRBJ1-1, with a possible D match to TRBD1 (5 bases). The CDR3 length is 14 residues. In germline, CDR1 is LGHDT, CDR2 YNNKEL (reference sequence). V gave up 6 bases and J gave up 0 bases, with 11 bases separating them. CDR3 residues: CASRRGQLNTEAFF. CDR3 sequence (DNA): TGTGCCAGCAGACGAGGACAATTGAACACTGAAGCTTTCTTT.

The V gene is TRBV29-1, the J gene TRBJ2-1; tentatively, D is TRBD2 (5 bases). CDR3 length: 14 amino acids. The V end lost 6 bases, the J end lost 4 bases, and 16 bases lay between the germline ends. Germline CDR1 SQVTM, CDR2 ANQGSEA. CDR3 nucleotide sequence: TGCAGCGTCCTAGCTCTGGCCCATTACAATGAGCAGTTCTTC. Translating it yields CSVLALAHYNEQFF.

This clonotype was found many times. CDR3 in DNA: TGTGCCATCAAAGACAGCTATGGCTACACCTTC. It specifies CAIKDSYGYTF. The chain is built from TRBV6-1 and TRBJ1-2; possibly TRBD1 for D (5 bases). The CDR3 is 11 amino acids. Germline values: CDR1 MNHNS, CDR2 SASEGT. Trimming cost V 10 bases and J 4 bases, with 10 bases left between them.

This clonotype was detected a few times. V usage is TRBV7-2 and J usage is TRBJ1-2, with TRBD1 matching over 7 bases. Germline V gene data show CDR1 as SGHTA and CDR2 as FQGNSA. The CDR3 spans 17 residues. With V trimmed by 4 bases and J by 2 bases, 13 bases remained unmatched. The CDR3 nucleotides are TGTGCCAGCAGCTATGGACAGGTCCCCTCAGAAAACTATGGCTACACCTTC. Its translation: CASSYGQVPSENYGYTF.

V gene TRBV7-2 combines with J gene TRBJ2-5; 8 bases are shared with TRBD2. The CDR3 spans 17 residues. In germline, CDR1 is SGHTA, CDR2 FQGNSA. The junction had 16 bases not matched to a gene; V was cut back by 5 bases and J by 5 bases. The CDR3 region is CASSGGLGAGVLETQYF. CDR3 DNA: TGTGCCAGCAGCGGCGGACTGGGAGCGGGAGTTTTGGAGACCCAGTACTTC.

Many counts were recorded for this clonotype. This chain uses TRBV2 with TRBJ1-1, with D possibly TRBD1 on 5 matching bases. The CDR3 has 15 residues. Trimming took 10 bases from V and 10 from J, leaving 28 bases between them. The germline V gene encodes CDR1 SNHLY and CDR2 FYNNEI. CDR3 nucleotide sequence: TGTGCCACCTCCCGGGACGAACTCTCTCTGTCGGCAGCTTTCTTT. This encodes CATSRDELSLSAAFF.

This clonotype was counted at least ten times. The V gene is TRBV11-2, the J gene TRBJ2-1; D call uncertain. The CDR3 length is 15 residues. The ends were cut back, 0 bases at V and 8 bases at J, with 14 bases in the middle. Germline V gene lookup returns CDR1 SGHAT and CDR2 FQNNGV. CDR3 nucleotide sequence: TGTGCCAGCAGCTTAGAATGGACCGCGAGCGATGAGCAGTTCTTC. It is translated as CASSLEWTASDEQFF.